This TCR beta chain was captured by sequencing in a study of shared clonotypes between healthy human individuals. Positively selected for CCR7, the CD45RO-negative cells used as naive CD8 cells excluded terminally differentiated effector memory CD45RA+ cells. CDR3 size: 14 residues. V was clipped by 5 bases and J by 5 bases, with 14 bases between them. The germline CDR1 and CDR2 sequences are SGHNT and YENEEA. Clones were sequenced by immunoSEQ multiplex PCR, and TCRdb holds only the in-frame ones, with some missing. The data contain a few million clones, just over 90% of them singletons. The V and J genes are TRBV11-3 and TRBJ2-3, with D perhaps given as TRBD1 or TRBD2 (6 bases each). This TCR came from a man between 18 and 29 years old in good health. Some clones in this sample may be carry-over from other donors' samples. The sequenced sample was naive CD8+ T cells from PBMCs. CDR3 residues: CASSDGGPRDTQYF. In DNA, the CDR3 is TGTGCCAGCAGCGACGGGGGCCCGCGAGATACGCAGTATTTT.